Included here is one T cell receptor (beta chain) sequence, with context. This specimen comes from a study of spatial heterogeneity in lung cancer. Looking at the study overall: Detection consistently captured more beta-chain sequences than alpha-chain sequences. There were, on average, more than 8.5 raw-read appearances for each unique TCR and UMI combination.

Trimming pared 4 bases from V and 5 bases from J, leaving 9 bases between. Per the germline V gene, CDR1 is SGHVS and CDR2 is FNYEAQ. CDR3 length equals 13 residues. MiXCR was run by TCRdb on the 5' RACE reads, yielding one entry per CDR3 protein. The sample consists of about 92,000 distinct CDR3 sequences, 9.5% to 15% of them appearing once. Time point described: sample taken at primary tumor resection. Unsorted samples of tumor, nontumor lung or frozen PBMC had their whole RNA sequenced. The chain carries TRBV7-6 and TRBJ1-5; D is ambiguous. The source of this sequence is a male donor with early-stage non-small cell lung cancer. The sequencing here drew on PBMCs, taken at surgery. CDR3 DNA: TGTGCCAGCAGCTCCCACGTCGATCAGCCCCAGCATTTT. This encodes CASSSHVDQPQHF. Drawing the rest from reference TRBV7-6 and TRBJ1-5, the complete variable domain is GAGVSQSPRYKVTKRGQDVALRCDPISGHVSLYWYRQALGQGPEFLTYFNYEAQQDKSGLPNDRFSAERPEGSISTLTIQRTEQRDSAMYRCASSSHVDQPQHFGDGTRLSIL.